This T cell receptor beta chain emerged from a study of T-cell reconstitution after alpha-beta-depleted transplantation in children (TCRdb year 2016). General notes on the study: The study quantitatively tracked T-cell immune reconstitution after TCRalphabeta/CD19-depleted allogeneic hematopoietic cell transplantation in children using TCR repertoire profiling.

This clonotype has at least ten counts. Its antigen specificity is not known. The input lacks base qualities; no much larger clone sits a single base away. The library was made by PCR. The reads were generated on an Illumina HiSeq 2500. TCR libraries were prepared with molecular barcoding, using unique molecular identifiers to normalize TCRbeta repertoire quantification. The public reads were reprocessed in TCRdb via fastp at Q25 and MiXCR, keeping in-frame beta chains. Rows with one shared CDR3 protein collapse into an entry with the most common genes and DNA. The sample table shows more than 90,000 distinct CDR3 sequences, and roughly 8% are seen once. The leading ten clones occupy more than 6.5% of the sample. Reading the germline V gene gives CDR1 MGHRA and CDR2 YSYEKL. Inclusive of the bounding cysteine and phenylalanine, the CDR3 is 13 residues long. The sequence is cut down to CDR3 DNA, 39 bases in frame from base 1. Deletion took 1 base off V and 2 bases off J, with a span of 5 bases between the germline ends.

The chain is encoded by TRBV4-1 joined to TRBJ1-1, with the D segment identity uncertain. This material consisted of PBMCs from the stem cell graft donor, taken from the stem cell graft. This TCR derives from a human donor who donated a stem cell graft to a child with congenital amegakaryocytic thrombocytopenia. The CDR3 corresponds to CASSQVLNTEAFF. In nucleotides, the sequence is TGCGCCAGCAGCCAAGTTTTAAACACTGAAGCTTTCTTT.